The present entry profiles one T cell receptor (beta chain) with its context. Its antigen is undetermined. The CDR3 covers 15 residues. With 4 bases clipped from V and 5 bases from J, the junction kept 7 bases outside the gene matches. Germline values: CDR1 MNHEY, CDR2 SVGAGI. The source of the sample is a study of esophageal squamous cell carcinoma under preoperative chemotherapy. Study as a whole: Samples included peripheral blood T cells as well as tumor-infiltrating lymphocytes. Study-wide results and caveats: Abundant clones tended to shrink rather than expand after paclitaxel-nedaplatin. Tumor-infiltrating lymphocytes showed no significant post-chemotherapy TCR diversity increase, unlike peripheral T cells.

Using its own MiXCR run on the PCR reads, TCRdb lists one record per CDR3 protein. Here the sample spans approximately 30,000 distinct CDR3 sequences, less than 55% being singletons. Time point here: before preoperative PTX-NDP chemotherapy. The rearrangement links TRBV6-5 to TRBJ1-4, with TRBD1 identical over 7 bases. This sample was taken from a patient given preoperative chemotherapy. This receptor was identified in a human donor with esophageal squamous cell carcinoma. The donor label of this sample is uncertain. In DNA, the CDR3 is TGTGCCAGCAGTTTTTCCGGGACAGCGAATGAAAAACTGTTTTTT. Translated: CASSFSGTANEKLFF.